The source of this T cell receptor (beta chain) is a study of cytomegalovirus exposure and HLA in healthy donors. Primers: 60 Vbeta forward and 13 Jbeta reverse. Data came from immunoSEQ multiplex PCR; TCRdb stores just in-frame clones and leaves some out. This table holds 180,000 or so clones, roughly 88% found once. General study points: Clonal expansion was found to be greater in HLA-associated TCR beta chains than in equally common others in a later analysis.

Of note for this clone: The antigen remains undetermined.

The V gene's germline CDR1 is MNHNY and CDR2 SVGAGI (reference sequence). This CDR3 is built from 16 residues. V gave up 2 bases and J gave up 2 bases; unmatched junction bases: 1. The source is a man aged 18 to 29 in good health and CMV-seropositive. The specimen was PBMCs. The V call is TRBV6-6, the J call TRBJ2-2; 11 bases map to TRBD2. The CDR3 bases are TGTGCCAGCAGTTACACTAGCGGGGGAAACACCGGGGAGCTGTTTTTT. It translates to CASSYTSGGNTGELFF.